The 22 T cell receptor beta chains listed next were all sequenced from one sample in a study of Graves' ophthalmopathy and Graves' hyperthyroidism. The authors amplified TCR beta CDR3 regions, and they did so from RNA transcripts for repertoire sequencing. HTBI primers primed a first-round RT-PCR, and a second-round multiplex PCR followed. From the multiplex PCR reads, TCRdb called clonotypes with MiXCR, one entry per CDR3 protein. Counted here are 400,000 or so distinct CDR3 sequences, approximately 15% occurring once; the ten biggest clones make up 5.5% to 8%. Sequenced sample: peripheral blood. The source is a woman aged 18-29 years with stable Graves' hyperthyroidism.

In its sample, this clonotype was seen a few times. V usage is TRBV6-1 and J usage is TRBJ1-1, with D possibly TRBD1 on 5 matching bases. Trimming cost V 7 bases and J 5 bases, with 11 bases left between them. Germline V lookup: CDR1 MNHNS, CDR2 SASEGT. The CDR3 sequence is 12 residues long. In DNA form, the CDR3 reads TGTGCCAGCACGGGGGAGGGGACTGAAGCTTTCTTT. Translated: CASTGEGTEAFF.

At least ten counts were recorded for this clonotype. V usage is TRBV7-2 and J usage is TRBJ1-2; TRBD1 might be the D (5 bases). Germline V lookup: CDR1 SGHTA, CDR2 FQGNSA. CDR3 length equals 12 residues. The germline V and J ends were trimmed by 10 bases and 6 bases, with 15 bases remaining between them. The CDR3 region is CATKRGGNGYTF. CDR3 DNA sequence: TGTGCCACCAAGCGGGGGGGGAATGGCTACACCTTC. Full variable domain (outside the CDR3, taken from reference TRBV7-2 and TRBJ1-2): GAGVSQSPSNKVTEKGKDVELRCDPISGHTALYWYRQSLGQGLEFLIYFQGNSAPDKSGLPSDRFSAERTGGSVSTLTIQRTQQEDSAVYLCATKRGGNGYTFGSGTRLTVV.

The CDR3 here is CASSPLQRQVPLGEQYF. The CDR3 nucleotides are TGTGCCAGCTCACCTCTTCAGAGGCAGGTCCCTTTGGGGGAGCAGTACTTC. The V call is TRBV18, the J call TRBJ2-7; no clear D gene. The V gene lost 3 bases and the J gene lost 7 bases, with 25 bases spanning the gap. Germline CDR1 is KGHSH and CDR2 is LQKENI. The CDR3 runs 17 residues.

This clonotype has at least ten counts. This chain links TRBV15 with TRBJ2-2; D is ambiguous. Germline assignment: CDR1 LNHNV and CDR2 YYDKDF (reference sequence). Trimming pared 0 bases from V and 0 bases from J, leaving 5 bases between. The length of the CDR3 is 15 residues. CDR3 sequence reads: CATSRDRANTGELFF. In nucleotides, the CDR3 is TGTGCCACCAGCAGAGATCGCGCGAACACCGGGGAGCTGTTTTTT. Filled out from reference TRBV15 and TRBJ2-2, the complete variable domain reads DAMVIQNPRYQVTQFGKPVTLSCSQTLNHNVMYWYQQKSSQAPKLLFHYYDKDFNNEADTPDNFQSRRPNTSFCFLDIRSPGLGDTAMYLCATSRDRANTGELFFGEGSRLTVL.

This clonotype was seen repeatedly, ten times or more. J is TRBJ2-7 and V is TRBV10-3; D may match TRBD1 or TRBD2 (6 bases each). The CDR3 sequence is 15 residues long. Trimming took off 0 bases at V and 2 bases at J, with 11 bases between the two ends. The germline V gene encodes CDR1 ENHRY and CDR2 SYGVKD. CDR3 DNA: TGTGCCATCAGTGAGTCTGGAAGGGGGGCCTACGAGCAGTACTTC. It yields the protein CAISESGRGAYEQYF.

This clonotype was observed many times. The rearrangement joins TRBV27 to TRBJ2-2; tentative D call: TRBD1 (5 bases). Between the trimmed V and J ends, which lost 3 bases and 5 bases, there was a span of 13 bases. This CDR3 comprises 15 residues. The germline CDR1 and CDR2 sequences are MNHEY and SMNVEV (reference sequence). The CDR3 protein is CASSFERGKTGELFF. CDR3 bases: TGTGCCAGCAGTTTTGAAAGGGGAAAAACCGGGGAGCTGTTTTTT.

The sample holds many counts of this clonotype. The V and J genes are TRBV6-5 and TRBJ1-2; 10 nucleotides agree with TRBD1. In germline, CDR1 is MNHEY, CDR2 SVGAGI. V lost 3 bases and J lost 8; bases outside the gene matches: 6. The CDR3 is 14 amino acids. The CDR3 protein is CASSYRDRGRGYTF. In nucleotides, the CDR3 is TGTGCCAGCAGTTATCGGGACAGGGGAAGGGGCTACACCTTC.

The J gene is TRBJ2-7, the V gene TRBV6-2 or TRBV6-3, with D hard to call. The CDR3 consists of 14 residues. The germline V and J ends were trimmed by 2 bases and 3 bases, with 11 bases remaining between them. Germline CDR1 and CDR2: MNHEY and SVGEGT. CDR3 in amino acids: CASSYGPVHYEQYF. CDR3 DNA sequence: TGTGCCAGCAGTTACGGGCCGGTCCACTACGAGCAGTACTTC.

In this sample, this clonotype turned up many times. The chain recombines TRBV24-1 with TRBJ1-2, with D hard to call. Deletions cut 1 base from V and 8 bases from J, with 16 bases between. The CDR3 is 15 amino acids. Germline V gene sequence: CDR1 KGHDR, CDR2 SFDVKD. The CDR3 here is CATSDFGTGIQGYTF. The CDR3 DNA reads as TGTGCCACCAGTGATTTCGGAACGGGGATTCAAGGCTACACCTTC.

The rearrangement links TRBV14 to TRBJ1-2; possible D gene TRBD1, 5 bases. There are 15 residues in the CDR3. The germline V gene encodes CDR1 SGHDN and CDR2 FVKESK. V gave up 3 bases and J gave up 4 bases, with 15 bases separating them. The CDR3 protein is CASSHLLRGFYGYTF. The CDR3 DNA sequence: TGTGCCAGCAGCCATCTCTTACGGGGGTTCTATGGCTACACCTTC.

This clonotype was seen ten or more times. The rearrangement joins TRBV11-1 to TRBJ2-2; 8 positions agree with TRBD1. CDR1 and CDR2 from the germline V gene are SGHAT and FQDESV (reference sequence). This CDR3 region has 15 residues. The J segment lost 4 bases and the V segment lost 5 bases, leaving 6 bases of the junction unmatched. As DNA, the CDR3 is TGTGCCAGCAGCCCGGACAGGGTTGGCACCGGGGAGCTGTTTTTT. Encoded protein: CASSPDRVGTGELFF.

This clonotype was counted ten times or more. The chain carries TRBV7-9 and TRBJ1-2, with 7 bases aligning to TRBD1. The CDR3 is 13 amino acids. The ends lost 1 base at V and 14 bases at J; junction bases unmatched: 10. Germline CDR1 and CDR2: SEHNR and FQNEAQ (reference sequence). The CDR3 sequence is CASSLEDRTPLTF. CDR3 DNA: TGTGCCAGCAGCTTAGAGGACAGGACCCCCCTAACCTTC.

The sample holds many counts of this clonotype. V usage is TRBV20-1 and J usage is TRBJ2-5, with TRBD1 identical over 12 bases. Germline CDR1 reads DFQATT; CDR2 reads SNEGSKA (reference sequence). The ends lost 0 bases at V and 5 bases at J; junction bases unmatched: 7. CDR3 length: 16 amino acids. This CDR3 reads CSARDPGQGAWETQYF. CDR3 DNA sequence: TGCAGTGCTAGAGACCCGGGACAGGGGGCTTGGGAGACCCAGTACTTC.

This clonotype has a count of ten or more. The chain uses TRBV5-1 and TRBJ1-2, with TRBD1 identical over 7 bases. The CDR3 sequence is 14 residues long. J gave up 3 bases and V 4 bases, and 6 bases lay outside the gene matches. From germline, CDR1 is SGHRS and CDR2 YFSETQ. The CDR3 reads CASSGRDRDYGYTF. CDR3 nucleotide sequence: TGCGCCAGCAGCGGGAGAGACAGGGACTATGGCTACACCTTC.

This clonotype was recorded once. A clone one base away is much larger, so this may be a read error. This chain's CDR3 is CAISPAGGYYGYTF. The CDR3 bases are TGTGCCATCAGCCCGGCAGGGGGATACTATGGCTACACCTTC. The chain combines TRBV14 with TRBJ1-2, with 7 positions matching TRBD1. This CDR3 is built from 14 residues. Germline values: CDR1 SGHDN, CDR2 FVKESK.

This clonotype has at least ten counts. CDR3: CASSLPPGQIPLQLWGANVLTF. CDR3 in DNA: TGTGCCAGTAGTCTCCCGCCGGGACAAATACCCCTTCAGCTCTGGGGGGCCAACGTCCTGACTTTC. The chain carries TRBV19 and TRBJ2-6, with TRBD1 as a possible D gene (6 bases). Germline V lookup: CDR1 LNHDA, CDR2 SQIVND (reference sequence). This CDR3 spans 22 amino acids. The V end lost 5 bases, the J end lost 4 bases, and 33 bases lay between the germline ends.

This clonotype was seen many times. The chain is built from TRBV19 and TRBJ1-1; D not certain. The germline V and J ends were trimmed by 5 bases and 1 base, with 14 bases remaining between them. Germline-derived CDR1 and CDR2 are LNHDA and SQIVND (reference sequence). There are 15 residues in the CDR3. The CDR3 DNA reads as TGTGCCAGTAGTGTGGCAGCCTCGCCGAACACTGAAGCTTTCTTT. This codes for CASSVAASPNTEAFF.

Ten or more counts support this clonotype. CDR3 loop: CASSLNRNQPQHF. The DNA for the CDR3 is TGTGCCAGCAGTTTGAATAGGAATCAGCCCCAGCATTTT. This chain connects TRBV11-3 to TRBJ1-5, with no clear D. Between the trimmed V and J ends, which lost 6 bases and 4 bases, there was a span of 10 bases. The length of the CDR3 is 13 residues. The germline CDR1 and CDR2 sequences are SGHNT and YENEEA.

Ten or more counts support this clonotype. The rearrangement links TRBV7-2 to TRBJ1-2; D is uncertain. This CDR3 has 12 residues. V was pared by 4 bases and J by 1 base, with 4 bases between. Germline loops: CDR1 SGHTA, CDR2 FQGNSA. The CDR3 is CASSSRNYGYTF. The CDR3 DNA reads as TGTGCCAGCAGCTCCCGTAACTATGGCTACACCTTC.

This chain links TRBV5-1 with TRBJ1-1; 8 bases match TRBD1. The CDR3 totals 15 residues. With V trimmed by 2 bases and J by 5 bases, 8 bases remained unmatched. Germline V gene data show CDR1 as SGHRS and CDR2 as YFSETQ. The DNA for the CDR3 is TGCGCCAGCAGCTTAATCGGACAGGGCGGGACTGAAGCTTTCTTT. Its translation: CASSLIGQGGTEAFF.

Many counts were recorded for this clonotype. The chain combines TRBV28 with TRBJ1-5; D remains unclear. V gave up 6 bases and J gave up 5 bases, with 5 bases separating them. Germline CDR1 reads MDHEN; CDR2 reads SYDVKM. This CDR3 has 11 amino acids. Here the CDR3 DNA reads TGTGCCAGCAGCATACATCAGCCCCAGCATTTT. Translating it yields CASSIHQPQHF.

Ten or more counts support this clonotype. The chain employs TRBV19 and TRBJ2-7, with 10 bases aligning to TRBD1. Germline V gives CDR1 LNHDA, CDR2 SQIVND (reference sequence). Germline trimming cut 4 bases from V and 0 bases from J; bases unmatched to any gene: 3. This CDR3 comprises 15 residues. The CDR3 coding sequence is TGTGCCAGTAGTAGACAGGGGGCTAGCTCCTACGAGCAGTACTTC. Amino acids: CASSRQGASSYEQYF.